This section outlines one TCR beta chain sequence together with its context. As yet, its antigen is unknown. This specimen belongs to a study of human T cells and chemical hapten exposure. Unique molecular identifiers were affixed to discrete cDNA molecules within the library. TCRdb independently ran MiXCR on the RACE reads; one entry per CDR3 protein. The top ten clones hold roughly 4.5% of a sample with tens of thousands of distinct CDR3 sequences, around 13% of them seen once. Study-wide results and caveats: No change in TCRs above 1 in 1000 frequency was produced by DPC sensitization. Controls had significantly fewer large CDR3 similarity clusters than were formed by expanded TCRs.

Per germline, CDR1 SGHVS and CDR2 FNYEAQ. Trimming took 4 bases from V and 8 from J; bases not matched to a gene: 9. This CDR3 region has 15 residues. Time point reported: pre-sensitization, week 0. Regarding treatment: therapeutic diphenylcyclopropenone sensitization with weekly scalp DPC. In every case, blood was obtained before the patch test was applied. The material sequenced was whole blood, taken in connection with sensitization to the hapten diphenylcyclopropenone (DPC). V usage is TRBV7-6 and J usage is TRBJ2-1; TRBD1 agrees at 9 bases. The receptor comes from a woman aged 50 to 65 with alopecia areata. Some clones in this sample may be carry-over from other donors' samples. CDR3 in amino acids: CASSSNRGRSHEQFF. The CDR3 region has the DNA TGTGCCAGCAGCTCTAACAGGGGGCGCTCTCATGAGCAGTTCTTC.